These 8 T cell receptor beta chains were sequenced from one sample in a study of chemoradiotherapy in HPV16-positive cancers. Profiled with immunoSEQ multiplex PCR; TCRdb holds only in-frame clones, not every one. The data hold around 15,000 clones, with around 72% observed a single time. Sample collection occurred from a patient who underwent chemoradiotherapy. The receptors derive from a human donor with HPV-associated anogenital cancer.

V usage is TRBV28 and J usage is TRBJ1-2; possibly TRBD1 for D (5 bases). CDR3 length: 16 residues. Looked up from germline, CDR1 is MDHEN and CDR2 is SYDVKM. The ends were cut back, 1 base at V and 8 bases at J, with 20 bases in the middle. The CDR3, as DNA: TGTGCCAGCAGTTTATCGGGGGGTTCACTTGCTCTAGGCTACACCTTC. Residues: CASSLSGGSLALGYTF.

CDR3 nucleotide sequence: TGCGCCAGCAGCCAAGGACGGTTCGGGACAGGGTCGGACGAGCAGTACTTC. Protein product: CASSQGRFGTGSDEQYF. V is TRBV4-1 and J is TRBJ2-7, with TRBD1 identical over 9 bases. Losses at the gene ends were 1 base for V and 5 bases for J; bases not matched to a gene: 12. Germline V gene data show CDR1 as MGHRA and CDR2 as YSYEKL. The CDR3 sequence is 17 residues long.

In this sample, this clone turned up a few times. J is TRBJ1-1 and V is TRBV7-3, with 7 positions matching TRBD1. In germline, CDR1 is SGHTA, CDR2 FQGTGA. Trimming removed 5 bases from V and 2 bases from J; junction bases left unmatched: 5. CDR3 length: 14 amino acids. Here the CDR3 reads CASSLGGFNTEAFF. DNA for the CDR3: TGTGCCAGCAGCCTAGGGGGCTTCAACACTGAAGCTTTCTTT.

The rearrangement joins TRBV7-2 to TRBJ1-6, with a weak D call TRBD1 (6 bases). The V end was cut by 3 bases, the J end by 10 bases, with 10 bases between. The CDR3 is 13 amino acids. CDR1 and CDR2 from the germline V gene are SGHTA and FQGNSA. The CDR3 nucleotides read TGTGCCAGCAGCTTCCAGGGGAACTCACCCCTCCACTTT. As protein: CASSFQGNSPLHF. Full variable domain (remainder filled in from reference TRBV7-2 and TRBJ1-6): GAGVSQSPSNKVTEKGKDVELRCDPISGHTALYWYRQSLGQGLEFLIYFQGNSAPDKSGLPSDRFSAERTGGSVSTLTIQRTQQEDSAVYLCASSFQGNSPLHFGNGTRLTVT.

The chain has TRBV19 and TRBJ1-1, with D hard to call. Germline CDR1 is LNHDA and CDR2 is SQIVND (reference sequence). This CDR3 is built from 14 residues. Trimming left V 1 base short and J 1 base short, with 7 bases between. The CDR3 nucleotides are TGTGCCAGTAGTATAGTGACGGAGAACACTGAAGCTTTCTTT. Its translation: CASSIVTENTEAFF.

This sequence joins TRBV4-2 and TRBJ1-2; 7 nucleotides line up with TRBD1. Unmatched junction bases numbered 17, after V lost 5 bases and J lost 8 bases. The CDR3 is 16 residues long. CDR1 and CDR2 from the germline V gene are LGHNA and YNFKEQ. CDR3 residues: CASSVGLGTAPLGYTF. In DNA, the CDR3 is TGTGCCAGCAGCGTGGGGCTAGGGACAGCGCCGCTCGGCTACACCTTC.

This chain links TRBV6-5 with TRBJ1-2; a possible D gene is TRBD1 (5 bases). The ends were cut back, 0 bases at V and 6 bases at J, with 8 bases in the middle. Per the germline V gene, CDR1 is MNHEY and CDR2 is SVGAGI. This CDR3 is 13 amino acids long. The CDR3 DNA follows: TGTGCCAGCAGTTACTCCCAGGGCGATGGCTACACCTTC. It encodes CASSYSQGDGYTF.

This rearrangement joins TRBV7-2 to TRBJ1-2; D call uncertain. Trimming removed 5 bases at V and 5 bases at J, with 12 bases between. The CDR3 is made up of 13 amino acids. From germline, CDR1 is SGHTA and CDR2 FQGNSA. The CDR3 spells CASSQLRAYGYTF. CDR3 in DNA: TGTGCCAGCAGCCAACTTCGGGCTTATGGCTACACCTTC.